This T cell receptor beta chain came from a study of shared clonotypes between healthy human individuals (TCRdb year 2020). Study-wide context: The cohort comprised a couple of women and a few men aged 18 to 49 years. Per donor, leukapheresis produced somewhere between about 0.94 and 9.5 billion PBMCs. For each donor, CD4 naive and CD4 memory were each run on three plates, CD8 naive on two plates, and CD8 memory on one plate. The study deeply sequenced blood TCR repertoires of five healthy adults to estimate repertoire size and the extent of clonotype sharing between individuals. Libraries were prepared and TCR repertoires were sequenced by different laboratories using diverse techniques, in order to increase sequencing depth and limit assay-specific biases.

Using the deep immunoSEQ assay, multiplex PCR amplified TCR CDR3 regions from genomic DNA. Extracted genomic DNA from each cell subset was spread evenly across all wells of several immunoSEQ 96-well plates, with each plate serving as a replicate. For sorted subsets, each replicate PCR was loaded with around 220 ng genomic DNA, equivalent to about 33,000 T cell genomes. The purified libraries were quantified using a Qubit 3.0 fluorometer, sized with a Bioanalyzer 2100, and then quantified again using the KAPA Library Quantification kit. Every immunoSEQ 96-well plate was sequenced on a dedicated single-read 150-cycle Illumina NextSeq 550 flow cell. In the source study's methods: Because the immunoSEQ output held only junctional sequences and lacked quality scores, the filtering could not match the filtering applied to full-length reads. Sequences were annotated with PyIR, a Python wrapper for IgBLAST v1.9, and V/J genes and CDR3 were assigned using IMGT germline references. Any read was removed if the V/J assignment was weak (E-value above 1e-6), the CDR3 was missing, or the read contained stop codons, out-of-frame junctions, or ambiguous translated residues. A V3J clonotype was defined by an identical inferred V gene, J gene, and CDR3 amino acid sequence. Percentage overlap between repertoires was calculated by dividing the number of shared unique clonotypes by the size of the smaller repertoire. Richness of each repertoire was evaluated using RTK rarefaction, the Chao1 estimator, and Recon v2.1 estimates of unobserved clonotypes. Generation probabilities were computed with OLGA for all TCRbeta clonotypes obtained by the gDNA method from a handful of donors. Imported from immuneACCESS, the table was reduced by TCRdb to in-frame sequences with V and J called. These copies leave out some clones; in studies compared against another copy, an unresolved V gene accounts for under half, and the cause of the remainder is not known. V and J calls and clone size come straight from that table; D and trimming were deduced from the DNA. In this sample the table shows fewer than 2.5 million clones, under 95% of which occur a single time. Of the sample, more than 0.35% falls within the top ten clones.

This clone was found once. The specificity of this receptor is unknown. No base quality information exists; no much larger clone differs at one position. Points the paper makes about the study in general: Compared with non-shared clonotypes, clonotypes shared by all four sorted-subset donors had higher generation probabilities. Sharing across several donors was observed for around 4.8% of naive CD4, less than 4% of naive CD8, 2% to 2.5% of memory CD4, and 0.4% of memory CD8 clonotypes. Even with the large sequencing depth, rarefaction of the sorted-subset datasets indicated that sequencing was incomplete. Sampling was restricted to blood, and TCR repertoires in tissues likely differ from the TCR repertoires found in blood. Naive subsets generally had larger estimated clonotype richness than memory subsets. Based on pairwise subsampling, the degree of clonotype sharing among donors was expected to be affected by sequencing depth. The genetic and exposure-history diversity represented was limited by the small number of donors.

Donors were healthy HIV-negative adults with no recently reported acute infections or vaccinations. All donors were Caucasian adults living in Nashville, Tennessee, USA. Magnetic negative selection was used to enrich CD4+ T cells, after which naive cells were positively selected on CD45RA and the negative fraction became the memory subset. Blood was obtained by leukapheresis, after which PBMCs were separated by Ficoll-Histopaque density gradient centrifugation and cryopreserved in liquid nitrogen vapor phase. Analytical flow cytometry was used to check the purity and quantity of each magnetically sorted T cell population. Genomic DNA was isolated from every sorted fraction and measured by UV absorbance on a Nanodrop 2000c. V lost 5 bases and J lost 8 bases, and the count of bases not matched to a germline gene is 11. The CDR1 and CDR2 encoded by the germline V gene are LGHNA and YSLEER. The CDR3 starts with the cysteine, ends with the phenylalanine, and has 15 residues. The sequence is cut down to CDR3 DNA, 45 bases in frame from base 1.

This TCR derives from a man aged 18 to 35 in good health. Some clones in this sample may be carry-over from other donors' samples. The specimen sequenced was naive CD4+ T cells from PBMCs. The cell subset or site label for this specimen denotes: CD45RA+ positively selected. Here the chain combines TRBV4-3 and TRBJ2-3; 9 central nucleotides agree with TRBD1. Here is the DNA: TGCGCCAGCAGCAGGGACAGGGCGGGAGATGTTACGCAGTATTTT. Translated, it gives CASSRDRAGDVTQYF.